The clone carrying this TCR beta chain appeared once. The CDR3 has 15 residues. Germline-derived CDR1 and CDR2 are MGHDK and SYGVNS. V lost 4 bases and J 2 bases, leaving 9 bases between the germline ends. PCR employed 60 Vbeta and 13 Jbeta primers. Original data processing: Later work found roughly 80 million unique TCR beta chains, with approximately 12 million shared. Repertoires were generated with immunoSEQ multiplex PCR, while TCRdb's copy carries only in-frame clones and drops some. The V and J calls and the clone size are those of that table, but D and trimming were determined from the DNA. The sample includes approximately 150,000 clones, approximately 80% of them seen just once. The source of the sample is a study of cytomegalovirus exposure and HLA in healthy donors. Study as a whole: An analysis done earlier identified about 100 million unique TCR beta sequences from about 179 million T cells.

Donors in the study were healthy people who gave bone marrow. V gene TRBV25-1 combines with J gene TRBJ2-6; tentatively, D is TRBD1 (5 bases). This TCR came from a woman aged 40 to 50 in good health and CMV-seropositive. Source material: PBMCs. CDR3 loop: CASSGQGAGANVLTF. CDR3 in DNA: TGTGCCAGCAGTGGACAAGGGGCTGGGGCCAACGTCCTGACTTTC.